This T cell receptor (beta chain) was sequenced for a study of Ad26.COV2.S vaccination and SARS-CoV-2 variants. As for the study in general: Intramuscular Ad26.COV2.S at 5x10^10 or 1x10^11 viral particles.

V gave up 2 bases and J gave up 7 bases, with 12 bases separating them. This CDR3 has 15 amino acids. The V gene's germline CDR1 is SNHLY and CDR2 FYNNEI. Profiled with immunoSEQ multiplex PCR; TCRdb holds only in-frame clones, not every one. Among approximately 400,000 clones listed, approximately 85% were seen once. Indicated treatment: around 19 received Ad26.COV2.S at low or high dose, single or two shots; 5 received placebo; per-sample allocation not given. The samples date from day 63 after the first vaccine or placebo injection. The source material was peripheral blood, sampled in a trial of Ad26.COV2.S vaccine versus placebo. The rearrangement uses TRBV2 and TRBJ1-6, with D unclear. The origin of this receptor is a person between 18 and 65 years old who received the Ad26.COV2.S COVID-19 vaccine or a placebo. This chain's CDR3 is CASSESWNWNSPLHF. In DNA, the CDR3 is TGTGCCAGCAGTGAATCGTGGAATTGGAATTCACCCCTCCACTTT.